This is a list of T cell receptor beta chains from one sample in a study of T cells in Graves' hyperthyroidism and ophthalmopathy. TCRdb fed the multiplex PCR reads into MiXCR, producing one record per CDR3 protein. The profile shows about 740,000 distinct CDR3 sequences, around 13% of them singletons. Sequencing was done on a sample of blood. These receptors came from a woman aged 18-29 years with Graves' hyperthyroidism. Each CDR3 is given with its conserved first and last residue. A D gene is named only where the DNA matches it firmly. Clone size, where shown, is once, few, many, or a class for clones that have expanded.

TRBJ1-6 | TRBD1 | many | TRBV7-8 | CASSFEGTVNSPLHF | TGTGCCAGCAGCTTTGAGGGGACAGTTAATTCACCCCTCCACTTT
TRBJ2-7 | - | many | TRBV12-3/TRBV12-4 | CASSFKDYYEQYF | TGTGCCAGCAGTTTCAAGGATTACTACGAGCAGTACTTC
TRBJ2-7 | - | few | TRBV28 | CASSWETASIYEQYF | TGTGCCAGCAGTTGGGAGACAGCGTCCATCTACGAGCAGTACTTC
TRBJ2-7 | - | many | TRBV30 | CAWGLLGRSSYEQYF | TGTGCCTGGGGTCTCCTTGGGAGGAGCTCCTACGAGCAGTACTTC
TRBJ2-1 | TRBD2 | many | TRBV5-1 | CASRGLADYNEQFF | TGCGCCAGCAGGGGACTAGCGGACTACAATGAGCAGTTCTTC
TRBJ2-1 | TRBD2 | - | TRBV29-1 | CSVARIGGSSSSYNEQFF | TGCAGCGTTGCCCGAATCGGGGGGAGTTCGAGCTCCTACAATGAGCAGTTCTTC
TRBJ1-1 | - | - | TRBV18 | CASSPPVVNTEAFF | TGTGCCAGCTCACCACCGGTTGTGAACACTGAAGCTTTCTTT
TRBJ2-1 | - | few | TRBV20-1 | CSASASAYNEQFF | TGCAGTGCATCCGCTAGTGCATACAATGAGCAGTTCTTC
TRBJ1-2 | - | - | TRBV24-1 | CATSARPDTF | TGTGCCACCAGTGCCCGACCTGACACCTTC
TRBJ1-2 | - | many | TRBV28 | CASTSRVHGYTF | TGTGCCAGCACGTCGAGGGTTCATGGCTACACCTTC
TRBJ2-1 | - | many | TRBV30 | CAWSGIGEQFF | TGTGCCTGGAGTGGAATAGGGGAGCAGTTCTTC
TRBJ2-1 | - | many | TRBV7-2 | CASSPSTYSYNEQFF | TGTGCCAGCAGCCCTAGCACCTACTCCTACAATGAGCAGTTCTTC
TRBJ2-3 | TRBD2 | - | TRBV20-1 | CSARVLAGEDTQYF | TGCAGTGCTAGAGTACTAGCGGGAGAGGATACGCAGTATTTT
TRBJ2-3 | - | - | TRBV2 | CASSSNLPTSDTQYF | TGTGCCAGCAGCTCCAACCTACCCACCTCAGATACGCAGTATTTT
TRBJ1-1 | - | many | TRBV13 | CASSLGRTGGDFF | TGTGCCAGCAGCTTAGGACGGACCGGGGGCGATTTCTTT
TRBJ2-3 | - | few | TRBV7-3 | CASSFGGALTDTQYF | TGTGCCAGCAGCTTTGGTGGGGCACTCACAGATACGCAGTATTTT
TRBJ2-3 | TRBD2 | few | TRBV5-1 | CASSSLTSGRAGTDTQYF | TGCGCCAGCAGCTCTCTGACTAGCGGGAGGGCCGGGACAGATACGCAGTATTTT
TRBJ2-7 | TRBD2 | many | TRBV30 | CAWSVRGEAGGLYEQYF | TGTGCCTGGAGTGTACGAGGGGAAGCGGGAGGCCTCTACGAGCAGTACTTC
TRBJ2-7 | TRBD2 | few | TRBV28 | CASGQTSGSREQYF | TGTGCCAGCGGTCAGACTAGCGGGAGTCGCGAGCAGTACTTC
TRBJ2-7 | TRBD1 | many | TRBV2 | CASRRQGATYEQYF | TGTGCCAGCAGGCGCCAGGGGGCAACCTACGAGCAGTACTTC
TRBJ1-5 | - | - | TRBV7-2 | CASSFYRDQPQHF | TGTGCCAGCAGCTTTTATCGAGATCAGCCCCAGCATTTT
TRBJ2-1 | - | many | TRBV3-1 | CASSQSFEQFF | TGTGCCAGCAGCCAATCCTTTGAGCAGTTCTTC
TRBJ2-2 | TRBD2 | once | TRBV7-9 | CASSPLADRRGLFF | TGTGCCAGCAGCCCTCTAGCGGACCGGCGGGGGCTGTTTTTT
TRBJ1-1 | - | - | TRBV6-1 | CASAVGRDFVTGAFF | TGTGCCAGCGCTGTAGGTAGAGATTTTGTCACTGGAGCTTTCTTT
TRBJ1-5 | - | - | TRBV27 | CASSPVANQPQHF | TGTGCCAGCAGTCCCGTAGCCAATCAGCCCCAGCATTTT
TRBJ2-7 | TRBD1 | few | TRBV4-1 | CASCLRDRGSYEQYF | TGCGCCAGTTGTTTGCGGGACAGGGGATCCTACGAGCAGTACTTC